A single sample is the source of the 6 T cell receptor beta chains below, sequenced in a study of T cells in Graves' hyperthyroidism and ophthalmopathy. The source material, RNA transcripts, was used to amplify TCR beta CDR3 regions. Primed by the HTBI set, a first-round RT-PCR was run on the TCR CDR3. From the multiplex PCR reads, TCRdb called clonotypes with MiXCR, one entry per CDR3 protein. The table has 380,000 or so distinct CDR3 sequences, around 14% seen once; the top ten hold just under 25%. What was sequenced was blood. The receptors shown here come from a woman in her 30s with Graves' hyperthyroidism.

The chain uses TRBV30 and TRBJ1-2, with TRBD1 as a possible D gene (6 bases). This CDR3 contains 18 residues. Trimming removed 1 base from V and 4 bases from J, with 25 bases in between. The germline CDR1 and CDR2 sequences are GTSNPN and SVGIG (reference sequence). The CDR3 DNA is TGTGCCTGGAGTGCCACCCCAACGAGAACCGGGACAATCTATGGCTACACCTTC. This translates into CAWSATPTRTGTIYGYTF.

This clonotype was recorded at least ten times. The gene calls are TRBV20-1 and TRBJ1-1; 9 nucleotides line up with TRBD1. Per the germline V gene, CDR1 is DFQATT and CDR2 is SNEGSKA (reference sequence). The CDR3 is 15 residues long. V lost 3 bases to trimming and J lost 5 bases; unmatched junction nucleotides: 10. The CDR3 bases are TGCAGTGCTAGTTCCGGGACAGGGTTTTTTACTGAAGCTTTCTTT. As protein: CSASSGTGFFTEAFF.

At least ten counts were recorded for this clonotype. The V and J genes are TRBV2 and TRBJ2-7; 9 bases line up with TRBD1. Germline CDR1 SNHLY, CDR2 FYNNEI. V gave up 6 bases and J gave up 2 bases; unmatched junction bases: 8. The CDR3 runs to 15 residues. The CDR3 DNA sequence: TGTGCCAGCAGGTCAAGCACAGGGGGCCCCTACGAGCAGTACTTC. As protein: CASRSSTGGPYEQYF.

This sequence joins TRBV28 and TRBJ1-1, with TRBD1 as a possible D gene (6 bases). V shed 8 bases and J shed 4 bases, with 14 bases lying between them. The CDR3 spans 13 residues. CDR1 is MDHEN, CDR2 SYDVKM, per germline. The CDR3 loop is CASSGGGGTEAFF. CDR3 nucleotide sequence: TGTGCCAGCTCCGGGGGGGGCGGCACTGAAGCTTTCTTT.

This clonotype occurred a few times. The rearrangement links TRBV6-2 or TRBV6-3 to TRBJ2-1; 12 nucleotides agree with TRBD2. The CDR3 consists of 16 residues. V was pared by 7 bases and J by 7 bases, with 11 bases of the junction left unmatched. Germline V gene sequence: CDR1 MNHEY, CDR2 SVGEGT. CDR3 in DNA: TGTGCCAGCACCTTGCCCCCGACTAGCGGGAGTAATGAGCAGTTCTTC. Translating it yields CASTLPPTSGSNEQFF.

This clonotype was seen a few times. No DNA is shown, since the ends of the CDR3 on it are uncertain; the CDR3 is the one TCRdb lists. The V gene is TRBV28, the J gene TRBJ1-5. The germline gives CDR1 MDHEN, CDR2 SYDVKM. A total of 16 residues make up the CDR3, ends included. The CDR3 protein is CASSSSSRTRNQPQHF.